This passage covers 10 T cell receptor beta chains from one sample sequenced in a study of shared clonotypes between healthy human individuals. In the naive CD8 group, cells lacked CD45RO and were positively selected for CCR7, so terminally differentiated effector memory CD45RA+ cells were left out. Clones were sequenced by immunoSEQ multiplex PCR, and TCRdb holds only the in-frame ones, with some missing. The sample yields 1.5 million to 2.5 million clones, just under 95% seen once. The sample taken for sequencing was naive CD8+ T cells sorted from blood. The receptors here all came from a man aged 18 to 35 in good health.

The chain employs TRBV6-1 and TRBJ1-2; D is ambiguous. Germline CDR1 MNHNS, CDR2 SASEGT. V was pared by 3 bases and J by 2 bases, with 7 bases between. CDR3 length: 13 amino acids. For the CDR3, the DNA is TGTGCCAGCAGTGACAGTTCGAACTATGGCTACACCTTC. Translation gives CASSDSSNYGYTF.

V and J are TRBV27 and TRBJ1-1; maybe TRBD1 (5 bases). Germline assignment: CDR1 MNHEY and CDR2 SMNVEV (reference sequence). Trimming took 2 bases from V and 6 from J, leaving 10 bases between them. The CDR3 has 13 amino acids. CDR3 bases: TGTGCCAGCAGTTTAAGCGCAGGGCCTGAAGCTTTCTTT. Translated: CASSLSAGPEAFF.

The chain couples TRBV10-3 to TRBJ2-2; TRBD2 matches at 7 bases. V lost 10 bases, J lost 1 base, and 6 bases stayed unmatched. This CDR3 contains 14 residues. Germline V lookup: CDR1 ENHRY, CDR2 SYGVKD. CDR3 protein: CATLGGRNTGELFF. In DNA form, the CDR3 reads TGTGCCACCCTGGGCGGGAGGAACACCGGGGAGCTGTTTTTT.

The chain couples TRBV27 to TRBJ2-1, with 12 bases identical to TRBD2. Germline V gives CDR1 MNHEY, CDR2 SMNVEV (reference sequence). This CDR3 comprises 15 residues. The V segment lost 6 bases and the J segment 8 bases; nucleotides outside the gene matches: 8. CDR3 DNA: TGTGCCAGCAGCCGGACTAGCGGGAATTTCGATGAGCAGTTCTTC. Its translation: CASSRTSGNFDEQFF.

The rearrangement uses TRBV2 and TRBJ1-4; D is uncertain. With 4 bases removed from V and 5 bases from J, the gap between germline ends came to 5 bases. This CDR3 contains 12 residues. CDR1 SNHLY and CDR2 FYNNEI come from the germline V gene. The CDR3 reads CASSVLNEKLFF. Here the CDR3 DNA reads TGTGCCAGCAGTGTCCTCAATGAAAAACTGTTTTTT.

This chain uses TRBV30 with TRBJ1-2; TRBD1 matches 7 bases. Trimming at V came to 0 bases and at J to 7 bases, leaving 8 bases not matched to a gene. The germline V gene encodes CDR1 GTSNPN and CDR2 SVGIG (reference sequence). The CDR3 has 14 residues. For the CDR3, the DNA is TGTGCCTGGAGTGTTCCAGGGGGTCAGGGTGGCTACACCTTC. Translating it yields CAWSVPGGQGGYTF. Based on the CDR3 plus reference TRBV30 and TRBJ1-2, the full variable domain is SQTIHQWPATLVQPVGSPLSLECTVEGTSNPNLYWYRQAAGRGLQLLFYSVGIGQISSEVPQNLSASRPQDRQFILSSKKLLLSDSGFYLCAWSVPGGQGGYTFGSGTRLTVV.

Here the CDR3 reads CASSPFRTGSYEQYF. The CDR3 DNA reads as TGTGCCAGCAGCCCCTTCCGGACGGGCTCCTACGAGCAGTACTTC. The chain recombines TRBV9 with TRBJ2-7; D call uncertain. Between the trimmed V and J ends, which lost 4 bases and 0 bases, there was a span of 14 bases. CDR1 and CDR2 from the germline V gene are SGDLS and YYNGEE. This CDR3 is 15 amino acids long.

This chain connects TRBV5-8 to TRBJ1-5; unclear D gene. The CDR3 runs 15 residues. V lost 5 bases and J 0 bases, leaving 12 bases between the germline ends. Germline V gene lookup returns CDR1 SGHTS and CDR2 YDEGEE. CDR3 in DNA: TGTGCCAGCAGTTTTGGGCTACCTAGCAATCAGCCCCAGCATTTT. Amino acid sequence: CASSFGLPSNQPQHF.

The rearrangement joins TRBV4-1 to TRBJ2-5; a possible D gene is TRBD2 (5 bases). V lost 4 bases and J lost 3, with 15 bases in between. This CDR3 comprises 15 residues. The V gene's germline CDR1 is MGHRA and CDR2 YSYEKL. CDR3 loop: CASSLPRGGEETQYF. The CDR3 DNA follows: TGCGCCAGCAGCCTTCCCCGGGGTGGGGAAGAGACCCAGTACTTC.

The rearrangement joins TRBV7-9 to TRBJ2-7; D is ambiguous. This CDR3 spans 14 amino acids. Germline loops: CDR1 SEHNR, CDR2 FQNEAQ (reference sequence). V dropped 4 bases and J dropped 2 bases, with 12 bases sitting between them. The CDR3 sequence: CASSSTDRPYEQYF. CDR3 DNA: TGTGCCAGCAGCTCCACGGACCGACCCTACGAGCAGTACTTC.